This TCR beta chain was sequenced in a study of cytomegalovirus exposure and HLA in healthy donors. At the level of the study: Within an early data release were about 80 million unique TCRs drawn from HLA-typed donors. General study findings and limits: Cytomegalovirus status, reportedly, was diagnosed with high specificity and sensitivity by the classifier. TCR beta V- and J-gene trimming was later associated with a missense DCLRE1C variant. In a later analysis, HLA-associated beta chains showed higher expansion and lower generation probabilities than comparable chains.

The PCR was carried out with 60 Vbeta primers and 13 Jbeta primers. The method was immunoSEQ multiplex PCR; TCRdb's version includes in-frame clones alone and lacks a portion of them. The sample's table shows some 96,000 clones. V gave up 4 bases and J gave up 0 bases, with 3 bases separating them. There are 12 residues in the CDR3. From germline, CDR1 is MNHNS and CDR2 SASEGT. A word on this clone: Its target is unknown.

What was sequenced was PBMCs. The chain recombines TRBV6-1 with TRBJ1-1, with D unclear. The clonotype comes from a woman aged 25 to 45 in good health and CMV-seronegative. The CDR3 DNA reads TGTGCCAGCAGTGCAATGAACACTGAAGCTTTCTTT. Translation gives CASSAMNTEAFF.